This is a list of T cell receptor beta chains from one sample in a study of blood T cells in healthy people across ages. TCRdb itself ran the 5' RACE reads through MiXCR, one entry per CDR3 protein. The sample holds 1.6 million or so distinct CDR3 sequences, almost 35% seen once. Specimen: blood. These receptors all stem from a woman in her twenties or thirties in good health. CDR3s include the opening cysteine and the closing phenylalanine or tryptophan. Each record gives: clone size, V gene, J gene, D gene, CDR3 length, CDR3 protein, CDR3 DNA. The D gene is left open where the match is weak. Not all rows give a size; the values are once, few, many and, for expanded clones, a class.

NA	TRBV20-1	TRBJ1-1	NA	14	CSARAGGVRTEAFF	TGCAGTGCTAGAGCTGGGGGGGTAAGGACTGAAGCTTTCTTT
few	TRBV18	TRBJ2-7	TRBD1	15	CASSYGTAFSYEQYF	TGTGCCAGCTCATACGGGACAGCGTTCTCCTACGAGCAGTACTTC
few	TRBV9	TRBJ2-7	NA	12	CASSGGRDEQYF	TGTGCCAGCAGCGGAGGAAGGGACGAGCAGTACTTC
NA	TRBV10-3	TRBJ2-5	NA	13	CAIRDGAQETQYF	TGTGCCATTAGGGACGGAGCCCAAGAGACCCAGTACTTC
NA	TRBV6-2/TRBV6-3	TRBJ2-5	NA	14	CASSLPRYQETQYF	TGTGCCAGCAGCCTACCACGGTACCAAGAGACCCAGTACTTC
NA	TRBV10-3	TRBJ1-1	TRBD1	13	CATGGQGDTEAFF	TGTGCCACAGGGGGGCAGGGGGATACTGAAGCTTTCTTT
NA	TRBV20-1	TRBJ2-1	TRBD1	16	CSARDRRTGPYNEQFF	TGCAGTGCTAGAGATCGCAGGACAGGGCCCTACAATGAGCAGTTCTTC
NA	TRBV20-1	TRBJ1-2	NA	12	CSAGDRDYGYTF	TGCAGTGCTGGCGACAGAGACTATGGCTACACCTTC
few	TRBV7-2	TRBJ2-5	TRBD2	15	CASSAGLAAPETQYF	TGTGCCAGCAGCGCGGGACTAGCGGCCCCAGAGACCCAGTACTTC
few	TRBV11-2	TRBJ2-6	TRBD1	19	CASSADRGLLSSGANVLTF	TGTGCCAGCAGCGCGGACAGGGGGCTTTTAAGCTCTGGGGCCAACGTCCTGACTTTC
once	TRBV12-3/TRBV12-4	TRBJ2-4	NA	13	CAGSRRAENIQYF	TGTGCCGGCAGTCGCCGGGCCGAAAACATTCAGTACTTC
many	TRBV9	TRBJ2-7	TRBD1	14	CASSVGQDSYEQYF	TGTGCCAGCAGCGTCGGACAGGACTCCTACGAGCAGTACTTC
NA	TRBV11-1	TRBJ2-7	NA	14	CTSSLVGVSYEQYF	TGTACCAGCAGCTTAGTAGGGGTCTCCTACGAGCAGTACTTC
NA	TRBV12-5	TRBJ2-3	NA	16	CASGLGPGGRTDTQYF	TGTGCTAGTGGTTTAGGACCGGGGGGCCGGACAGATACGCAGTATTTT
NA	TRBV7-9	TRBJ2-1	NA	12	CASRAEWNEQFF	TGTGCCAGCAGAGCCGAGTGGAATGAGCAGTTCTTC
NA	TRBV2	TRBJ2-3	NA	14	CASSGESGVDTQYF	TGTGCCAGCAGTGGGGAGTCAGGGGTAGATACGCAGTATTTT
NA	TRBV12-3/TRBV12-4	TRBJ1-1	TRBD1	14	CASSFQTGGTEAFF	TGTGCCAGCAGTTTCCAAACAGGGGGCACTGAAGCTTTCTTT
NA	TRBV12-3/TRBV12-4	TRBJ2-4	TRBD1	16	CASSPTGGVAKNIQYF	TGTGCCAGCAGTCCTACAGGGGGCGTAGCCAAAAACATTCAGTACTTC
NA	TRBV5-1	TRBJ1-1	NA	17	CASSLDYLGLPNTEAFF	TGCGCCAGCAGCTTGGATTACTTAGGTCTGCCGAACACTGAAGCTTTCTTT
NA	TRBV6-5	TRBJ2-5	TRBD1	13	CASRVQGAETQYF	TGTGCCAGCAGAGTACAGGGGGCTGAGACCCAGTACTTC
NA	TRBV7-9	TRBJ2-7	NA	12	CASSERVGEQYF	TGTGCCAGCAGCGAGAGGGTGGGCGAGCAGTACTTC
NA	TRBV7-9	TRBJ2-1	NA	17	CASIQGRGGHAYNEQFF	TGTGCCAGCATCCAGGGGAGAGGGGGGCACGCCTACAATGAGCAGTTCTTC
few	TRBV20-1	TRBJ2-1	NA	15	CSATGLTLYYNEQFF	TGCAGTGCTACCGGACTAACCCTCTACTACAATGAGCAGTTCTTC
NA	TRBV12-3/TRBV12-4	TRBJ2-3	TRBD1	17	CASSPGGRGLGADTQYF	TGTGCCAGCAGCCCAGGGGGACGCGGACTCGGGGCAGATACGCAGTATTTC
NA	TRBV5-4	TRBJ1-1	NA	15	CASSFGQRMNTEAFF	TGTGCCAGCAGCTTTGGACAGCGGATGAACACTGAAGCTTTCTTT
NA	TRBV20-1	TRBJ1-1	TRBD1	12	CSAEDRGLVAFF	TGCAGTGCTGAAGACAGGGGGCTAGTTGCTTTCTTT
NA	TRBV30	TRBJ2-3	NA	12	CAWDRSTDTQYF	TGTGCCTGGGACAGGAGTACAGATACGCAGTATTTT
once	TRBV3-1	TRBJ2-1	TRBD2	14	CAGSQGRLAGEQFF	TGTGCCGGCAGCCAGGGACGACTAGCGGGGGAGCAGTTCTTC
NA	TRBV6-5	TRBJ2-5	NA	13	CASSGGFGETQYF	TGTGCCAGCAGTGGGGGCTTCGGTGAGACCCAGTACTTC
NA	TRBV5-5	TRBJ1-2	NA	14	CASSSITTTYGYTF	TGTGCCAGCAGCTCCATAACAACGACCTATGGCTACACCTTC
NA	TRBV13	TRBJ1-5	TRBD1	14	CASSRGTVNQPQHF	TGTGCCAGCAGCCGAGGGACAGTAAATCAGCCCCAGCATTTT
NA	TRBV15	TRBJ1-4	NA	16	CATSREWVAANEKLFF	TGTGCCACCAGCAGAGAATGGGTTGCGGCTAATGAAAAACTGTTTTTT
few	TRBV28	TRBJ2-7	NA	15	CASSGGGPYSYEQYF	TGTGCCAGCAGTGGAGGGGGCCCCTACTCCTACGAGCAGTACTTC
NA	TRBV9	TRBJ1-2	TRBD1	16	CASSVGQGAEPYGYTF	TGTGCCAGCAGCGTGGGACAGGGGGCGGAACCCTATGGCTACACCTTC
NA	TRBV7-2	TRBJ2-5	TRBD2	16	CAGSLVGGRAGETQYF	TGTGCCGGCAGCTTAGTTGGCGGGAGGGCCGGGGAGACCCAGTACTTC
NA	TRBV10-3	TRBJ2-5	NA	12	CAISDQTETQYF	TGTGCCATCAGTGATCAGACCGAGACCCAGTACTTC
NA	TRBV29-1	TRBJ1-2	NA	12	CSSWGRDYGYTF	TGCAGCTCCTGGGGAAGGGACTATGGCTACACCTTC
NA	TRBV20-1	TRBJ2-1	TRBD2	18	CSAMGLGTSGGPYNEQFF	TGCAGTGCTATGGGGCTTGGGACTAGCGGGGGGCCATACAATGAGCAGTTCTTC
NA	TRBV6-1	TRBJ2-5	TRBD2	16	CASSARGGTTQETQYF	TGTGCCAGCAGTGCTCGGGGCGGGACTACACAAGAGACCCAGTACTTC
few	TRBV7-9	TRBJ2-7	NA	13	CASSPTPTYEQYF	TGTGCCAGCAGCCCTACACCTACTTACGAGCAGTACTTC
NA	TRBV28	TRBJ2-7	NA	16	CASSSPPLSVTDEQYF	TGTGCCAGCAGTTCCCCGCCCCTGAGTGTCACGGACGAGCAGTACTTC
many	TRBV7-9	TRBJ2-1	TRBD2	16	CASSLAAGVSYNEQFF	TGTGCCAGCAGCTTAGCCGCGGGAGTATCCTACAATGAGCAGTTCTTC
few	TRBV20-1	TRBJ1-2	NA	14	CSARNPRDVLGYTF	TGCAGTGCTAGAAACCCACGAGACGTCCTTGGCTACACCTTC
NA	TRBV7-8	TRBJ2-7	NA	14	CASSLNTATYEQYF	TGTGCCAGCAGCTTAAATACAGCCACCTACGAGCAGTACTTC
NA	TRBV2	TRBJ1-5	NA	14	CASSDGRGNQPQHF	TGTGCCAGCAGTGACGGCAGGGGAAATCAGCCCCAGCATTTT
NA	TRBV29-1	TRBJ1-2	TRBD1	12	CSVQTGNYGYTF	TGCAGCGTCCAGACAGGGAACTATGGCTACACCTTC
few	TRBV6-5	TRBJ1-4	NA	17	CASSYSSQASVYEKLFF	TGTGCCAGCAGTTACTCGTCACAGGCCTCCGTTTATGAAAAACTGTTTTTT
NA	TRBV5-1	TRBJ1-2	TRBD1	19	CASSLGPGQKTHFNYGYTF	TGCGCCAGCAGCTTGGGTCCGGGACAGAAGACCCATTTTAACTATGGCTACACCTTC
few	TRBV20-1	TRBJ2-5	TRBD2	13	CSATRLAGETQYF	TGCAGTGCTACCCGACTAGCCGGAGAGACCCAGTACTTC
NA	TRBV29-1	TRBJ1-1	NA	15	CSVVGGAGLSTEAFF	TGCAGCGTTGTTGGGGGCGCGGGTCTGTCCACTGAAGCTTTCTTT
many	TRBV29-1	TRBJ2-1	NA	17	CSVDGVESGGSYNEQFF	TGCAGCGTTGATGGTGTTGAGAGCGGAGGGTCCTACAATGAGCAGTTCTTC
once	TRBV3-1	TRBJ1-5	NA	14	CASSLGETNQPQHF	TGTGCCAGCAGCCTGGGGGAGACCAATCAGCCCCAGCATTTT
many	TRBV6-2/TRBV6-3	TRBJ2-7	NA	13	CASSYERYYEQYF	TGTGCCAGCAGTTACGAACGGTACTACGAGCAGTACTTC
few	TRBV11-1	TRBJ2-7	NA	16	CASSLDIRDASYEQYF	TGTGCCAGCAGCTTGGATATCAGGGACGCCTCCTACGAGCAGTACTTC
once	TRBV2	TRBJ2-3	TRBD1	14	CASRNRGSTDTQYF	TGTGCCAGCAGGAACAGGGGTAGCACAGATACGCAGTATTTT
few	TRBV7-8	TRBJ2-1	TRBD2	16	CASTSRASGLYNEQFF	TGTGCCAGCACATCCCGGGCTAGCGGGCTATACAATGAGCAGTTCTTC